This entry lists 31 T cell receptor beta chains sequenced from one sample in a study of blood T cell repertoires in COVID-19. Produced via immunoSEQ multiplex PCR; TCRdb's table is partial and in-frame only. The sample has roughly 310,000 clones, 90% seen once. The sequenced sample was peripheral blood. The receptors were gathered from a woman aged 30 to 39 with COVID-19, enrolled during active disease.

The chain has TRBV7-6 and TRBJ1-4; 8 bases align to TRBD1. This CDR3 has 15 residues. Germline V gives CDR1 SGHVS, CDR2 FNYEAQ. J gave up 4 bases and V 5 bases, and 6 bases lay outside the gene matches. The CDR3 here is CASSREQGGNEKLFF. CDR3 sequence (DNA): TGTGCCAGCAGCCGAGAACAGGGGGGTAATGAAAAACTGTTTTTT.

For the CDR3, the DNA is TGTGCCAGCAGTTATATGGAGGGGTCGGGCTATGGCTACACCTTC. The encoded protein is CASSYMEGSGYGYTF. This chain connects TRBV6-5 to TRBJ1-2; TRBD1 is a possible D gene (5 bases). This CDR3 is built from 15 residues. Germline CDR1 reads MNHEY; CDR2 reads SVGAGI. V dropped 3 bases and J dropped 4 bases, with 15 bases sitting between them.

This chain joins TRBV3-1 (or the pseudogene TRBV3-2) and TRBJ1-4; D remains unclear. The CDR3 sequence is 15 residues long. Germline-derived CDR1 and CDR2 are LGHDT and YNNKEL (reference sequence). With 2 bases removed from V and 7 bases from J, the gap between germline ends came to 14 bases. CDR3: CASSQRASGGEKLFF. The CDR3 DNA is TGTGCCAGCAGCCAACGAGCCTCTGGAGGTGAAAAACTGTTTTTT.

This chain joins TRBV5-1 and TRBJ2-2; 7 bases map to TRBD1. After removal of 3 bases from V and 5 bases from J, the junction contained 7 bases not matched to a gene. The CDR3 spans 15 residues. The V gene's germline CDR1 is SGHRS and CDR2 YFSETQ. CDR3 coding DNA: TGCGCCAGCAGCTCCCTGACAGGGAAAACCGGGGAGCTGTTTTTT. It encodes CASSSLTGKTGELFF.

V and J are TRBV28 and TRBJ2-3; the D is unclear. The germline CDR1 and CDR2 sequences are MDHEN and SYDVKM. The V end was cut by 3 bases, the J end by 0 bases, with 13 bases between. This CDR3 has 16 amino acids. This CDR3 reads CASSFLRFTSTDTQYF. The CDR3 DNA sequence: TGTGCCAGCAGTTTTTTACGATTTACTAGCACAGATACGCAGTATTTT. The entire variable domain, with the rest obtained from reference TRBV28 and TRBJ2-3, is as follows: DVKVTQSSRYLVKRTGEKVFLECVQDMDHENMFWYRQDPGLGLRLIYFSYDVKMKEKGDIPEGYSVSREKKERFSLILESASTNQTSMYLCASSFLRFTSTDTQYFGPGTRLTVL.

This chain connects TRBV6-5 to TRBJ1-1; possible D gene TRBD1, 5 bases. The V and J ends lost 6 bases and 4 bases respectively, with 12 bases between them. Germline V gives CDR1 MNHEY, CDR2 SVGAGI. This CDR3 has 13 amino acids. The CDR3 coding sequence is TGTGCCAGCAGAGTCAGGGAGGTCACTGAAGCTTTCTTT. This translates into CASRVREVTEAFF.

With respect to this clone: Other DNA sequences in this sample translate to the same CDR3. V gene TRBV6-5 combines with J gene TRBJ1-1; D is ambiguous. This CDR3 is built from 13 residues. The V gene's germline CDR1 is MNHEY and CDR2 SVGAGI. The V end was cut by 5 bases, the J end by 3 bases, with 10 bases between. The CDR3 here is CASSPAGDTEAFF. CDR3 DNA sequence: TGTGCCAGCAGTCCTGCCGGAGACACTGAAGCTTTCTTT.

This clone was seen once. The rearrangement uses TRBV18 and TRBJ2-2, with 8 bases lining up with TRBD1. The CDR3 consists of 17 residues. Germline CDR1 KGHSH, CDR2 LQKENI. J lost 3 bases, V lost 3 bases, and 9 bases had no gene match. CDR3 DNA: TGTGCCAGCTCACCGGTTTCCGGGACAGGTTACACCGGGGAGCTGTTTTTT. This encodes CASSPVSGTGYTGELFF.

The CDR3 region is CASSRSGTSGVNEQFF. The CDR3, as DNA: TGTGCCAGCAGTCGCTCCGGGACTAGCGGGGTCAATGAGCAGTTCTTC. The chain has TRBV5-5 and TRBJ2-1; 13 bases fit TRBD2. The CDR3 sequence is 16 residues long. V dropped 5 bases and J dropped 6; count of bases not matched to a gene: 8. Germline V gene data show CDR1 as SGHKS and CDR2 as YYEKEE (reference sequence).

The gene calls are TRBV6-5 and TRBJ2-2, with D unclear. The V gene's germline CDR1 is MNHEY and CDR2 SVGAGI. Deletions cut 0 bases from V and 0 bases from J, with 5 bases between. The CDR3 loop spans 15 amino acids. The chain's CDR3 is CASSYSGPNTGELFF. CDR3 in DNA: TGTGCCAGCAGTTACTCGGGCCCGAACACCGGGGAGCTGTTTTTT.

This rearrangement joins TRBV27 to TRBJ1-1; tentatively, D is TRBD1 (6 bases). V dropped 5 bases and J dropped 5 bases, with 15 bases sitting between them. This CDR3 region has 14 residues. Per germline, CDR1 MNHEY and CDR2 SMNVEV (reference sequence). DNA for the CDR3: TGTGCCAGCAGTCCGACAGGAGAGTTAACTGAAGCTTTCTTT. As protein: CASSPTGELTEAFF.

This chain links TRBV5-1 with TRBJ2-7, with a tentative D call TRBD2 (5 bases). Germline V gene data show CDR1 as SGHRS and CDR2 as YFSETQ. This CDR3 contains 16 residues. V lost 4 bases and J lost 6, with 23 bases in between. The CDR3 is CASSPGGGREGAEQYF. The DNA for the CDR3 is TGCGCCAGCAGCCCTGGTGGCGGACGAGAGGGCGCCGAGCAGTACTTC.

The genes are TRBV11-2 and TRBJ1-1, with TRBD1 as a possible D gene (6 bases). In germline, CDR1 is SGHAT, CDR2 FQNNGV. Between the trimmed V and J ends, which lost 3 bases and 7 bases, there was a span of 9 bases. The length of the CDR3 is 12 residues. CDR3 DNA: TGTGCCAGCAGCTTTACAGGGTTTGAAGCTTTCTTT. Protein product: CASSFTGFEAFF.

This clone occurred once. V and J are TRBV2 and TRBJ2-1, with 11 positions matching TRBD2. This CDR3 has 16 residues. V lost 4 bases to trimming and J lost 3 bases; unmatched junction nucleotides: 5. Germline V gene data show CDR1 as SNHLY and CDR2 as FYNNEI. The DNA of the CDR3 is TGTGCCAGCAGTGCAAGACTAGCGGGAAACTACAATGAGCAGTTCTTC. This translates into CASSARLAGNYNEQFF. The variable domain in full, with the rest retrieved from reference TRBV2 and TRBJ2-1, is EPEVTQTPSHQVTQMGQEVILRCVPISNHLYFYWYRQILGQKVEFLVSFYNNEISEKSEIFDDQFSVERPDGSNFTLKIRSTKLEDSAMYFCASSARLAGNYNEQFFGPGTRLTVL.

This sequence joins TRBV7-3 and TRBJ2-3; no firm D call. This CDR3 region has 15 residues. Trimming stripped 1 base from V and 2 bases from J, with 10 bases between. Germline V CDR1 and CDR2: SGHTA, FQGTGA. CDR3 coding DNA: TGTGCCAGCAGCTTAAGTCTCATACACACAGATACGCAGTATTTT. Translated: CASSLSLIHTDTQYF.

The CDR3 region has the DNA TGTGCCAGCAGCTTGTCAGGGGGCTCCTATAATTCACCCCTCCACTTT. Protein: CASSLSGGSYNSPLHF. The chain joins TRBV5-6 to TRBJ1-6, with 7 nucleotides matching TRBD1. The ends lost 1 base at V and 0 bases at J; junction bases unmatched: 1. The CDR3 extends over 16 amino acids. Germline V gives CDR1 SGHDT, CDR2 YYEEEE.

The V call is TRBV30, the J call TRBJ2-7; TRBD2 matches at 10 bases. The CDR3 contains 14 residues. The trim removed 3 bases at V and 7 bases at J, leaving 9 bases unmatched. Germline V gene sequence: CDR1 GTSNPN, CDR2 SVGIG (reference sequence). The CDR3 DNA sequence: TGTGCCTGGAGGTCCAGCGGGAGGGTAGGAGAGCAGTACTTC. It yields the protein CAWRSSGRVGEQYF.

V gene TRBV7-6 combines with J gene TRBJ2-1, with D possibly TRBD2 on 5 matching bases. V was cut by 7 bases and J by 5 bases, with 33 bases left in between. Germline CDR1 and CDR2: SGHVS and FNYEAQ. The CDR3 is made up of 20 amino acids. The CDR3 DNA sequence: TGTGCCAGCACCATAACCCCTCACCGACCGTCTGGCGGGCGGGACAATGAGCAGTTCTTC. Residues: CASTITPHRPSGGRDNEQFF.

The genes are TRBV6-1 and TRBJ1-2; TRBD1 aligns across 8 bases. V lost 2 bases and J lost 4; bases outside the gene matches: 6. CDR1 is MNHNS, CDR2 SASEGT, per germline. The CDR3 has 15 amino acids. CDR3: CASSEYATGVYGYTF. In DNA form, the CDR3 reads TGTGCCAGCAGTGAATATGCGACAGGGGTCTATGGCTACACCTTC.

The rearrangement uses TRBV12-5 and TRBJ1-3, with D possibly matching TRBD1 (5 bases). V was cut by 0 bases and J by 4 bases, with 13 bases left in between. The germline gives CDR1 LGHNT, CDR2 FRNRAP. The CDR3 spans 16 residues. In DNA, the CDR3 is TGTGCTAGTGGTTTGGTACTGAGGCAGGGAGGAAACACCATATATTTT. Protein sequence: CASGLVLRQGGNTIYF.

The chain recombines TRBV19 with TRBJ1-5; TRBD1 aligns across 9 bases. This CDR3 spans 18 amino acids. The V gene's germline CDR1 is LNHDA and CDR2 SQIVND (reference sequence). The ends lost 6 bases at V and 2 bases at J; junction bases unmatched: 14. The CDR3 spells CASRTGTGPGVGNQPQHF. CDR3 DNA: TGTGCCAGTAGAACAGGGACAGGGCCGGGGGTAGGCAATCAGCCCCAGCATTTT.

The V call is TRBV7-2, the J call TRBJ2-5; D remains ambiguous. The CDR3 runs 13 residues. CDR1 SGHTA and CDR2 FQGNSA come from the germline V gene. V lost 5 bases and J 7 bases, leaving 14 bases between the germline ends. This CDR3 is CASSRVTFSTQYF. For the CDR3, the DNA is TGTGCCAGCAGCAGAGTGACATTCTCGACCCAGTACTTC.

This chain joins TRBV6-2 or TRBV6-3 and TRBJ2-3; 10 bases are shared with TRBD2. Unmatched junction bases numbered 5, after V lost 2 bases and J lost 3 bases. CDR1 and CDR2 (germline): MNHEY, SVGEGT. The CDR3 runs to 16 residues. The CDR3 protein is CASSYGASGSTDTQYF. CDR3 DNA: TGTGCCAGCAGTTACGGGGCTAGCGGGAGTACAGATACGCAGTATTTT.

The V gene is TRBV27, the J gene TRBJ2-1; D might be TRBD1 (5 bases). Trimming pared 8 bases from V and 4 bases from J, leaving 24 bases between. The length of the CDR3 is 17 residues. CDR1 is MNHEY and CDR2 is SMNVEV in the germline V gene (reference sequence). CDR3 sequence: CASYTGPPYDAYNEQFF. CDR3 nucleotides: TGTGCCAGCTATACAGGCCCCCCGTACGATGCTTACAATGAGCAGTTCTTC.

The gene calls are TRBV18 and TRBJ2-7; 8 bases are a match to TRBD1. Trimming cost V 2 bases and J 2 bases; bases outside gene matches: 5. Germline loops: CDR1 KGHSH, CDR2 LQKENI. The CDR3 runs 15 residues. CDR3 sequence reads: CASSPRTGTTYEQYF. Here the CDR3 DNA reads TGTGCCAGCTCACCAAGGACAGGGACAACCTACGAGCAGTACTTC. Combining the CDR3 with reference TRBV18 and TRBJ2-7 gives the whole variable domain NAGVMQNPRHLVRRRGQEARLRCSPMKGHSHVYWYRQLPEEGLKFMVYLQKENIIDESGMPKERFSAEFPKEGPSILRIQQVVRGDSAAYFCASSPRTGTTYEQYFGPGTRLTVT.

In this sample, this clone turned up a few times. The V call is TRBV19, the J call TRBJ1-1, with D uncertain. The CDR3 is 15 residues long. V dropped 3 bases and J dropped 4 bases, with 15 bases sitting between them. From germline, CDR1 is LNHDA and CDR2 SQIVND (reference sequence). CDR3 nucleotide sequence: TGTGCCAGTAGTATTTTTAGCGGGGTTGGCACTGAAGCTTTCTTT. The encoded protein is CASSIFSGVGTEAFF.

Concerning this clone: This may be a read error, as it is one base from a much larger clone. The CDR3, as DNA: TGCGCCAGCAGCTTAGACAGGGACTACGAGCAGTACTTC. Translating it yields CASSLDRDYEQYF. This chain joins TRBV5-1 and TRBJ2-7; TRBD1 aligns across 7 bases. The germline V gene has CDR1 SGHRS and CDR2 YFSETQ. The V and J ends lost 2 bases and 3 bases, in that order; junction bases with no gene match: 2. There are 13 residues in the CDR3.

This chain uses TRBV6-1 with TRBJ1-2, with D tentatively TRBD1 (5 bases). The germline V gene has CDR1 MNHNS and CDR2 SASEGT. V was clipped by 3 bases and J by 8 bases, with 13 bases between them. The CDR3 loop spans 13 amino acids. This chain's CDR3 is CASSDGGVKGYTF. The CDR3 nucleotides read TGTGCCAGCAGTGATGGGGGGGTGAAGGGCTACACCTTC.

The rearrangement joins TRBV27 to TRBJ1-4, with 9 nucleotides matching TRBD1. The CDR3 runs to 15 residues. V dropped 5 bases and J dropped 5; count of bases not matched to a gene: 6. The germline V gene has CDR1 MNHEY and CDR2 SMNVEV (reference sequence). The CDR3 sequence is CASSRPTGGNEKLFF. CDR3 coding DNA: TGTGCCAGCAGTCGCCCGACAGGGGGGAATGAAAAACTGTTTTTT.

The J gene is TRBJ1-4, the V gene TRBV29-1; no definite D call. V lost 3 bases and J lost 2, with 10 bases in between. Germline loops: CDR1 SQVTM, CDR2 ANQGSEA. The CDR3 is 14 residues long. The CDR3 bases are TGCAGCGTTGATGAGAGTGGTACTAATGAAAAACTGTTTTTT. The encoded protein is CSVDESGTNEKLFF.

The chain is built from TRBV11-2 and TRBJ2-1; TRBD2 aligns across 10 bases. Germline CDR1 reads SGHAT; CDR2 reads FQNNGV. V dropped 6 bases and J dropped 10; count of bases not matched to a gene: 9. The CDR3 has 14 residues. CDR3 DNA sequence: TGTGCCAGCAGGTGGCTAGCGGGAGTGTCAGAGCAGTTCTTC. Its translation: CASRWLAGVSEQFF.